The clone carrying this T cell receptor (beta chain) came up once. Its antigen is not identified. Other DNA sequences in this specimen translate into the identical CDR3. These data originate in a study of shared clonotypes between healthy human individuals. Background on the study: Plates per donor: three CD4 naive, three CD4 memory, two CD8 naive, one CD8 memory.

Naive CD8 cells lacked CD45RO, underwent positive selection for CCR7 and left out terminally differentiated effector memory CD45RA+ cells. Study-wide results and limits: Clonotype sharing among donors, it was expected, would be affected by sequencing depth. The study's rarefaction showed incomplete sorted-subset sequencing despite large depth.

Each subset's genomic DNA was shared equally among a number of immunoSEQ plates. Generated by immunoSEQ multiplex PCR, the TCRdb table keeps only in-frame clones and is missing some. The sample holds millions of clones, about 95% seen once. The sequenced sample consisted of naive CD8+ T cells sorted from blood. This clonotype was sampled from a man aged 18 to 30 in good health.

The CDR3 nucleotides read TGTGCCAGCAGCTTGGGGGGCTTGGGCAATCAGCCCCAGCATTTT. Translating gives CASSLGGLGNQPQHF. V is TRBV5-8 and J is TRBJ1-5; perhaps TRBD1 as D (5 bases). The V gene lost 0 bases and the J gene lost 2 bases, with 9 bases spanning the gap. Germline CDR1 reads SGHTS; CDR2 reads YDEGEE. The CDR3 extends over 15 amino acids.